Listed below are T cell receptor beta chains from one sample, sequenced in a study of cytomegalovirus exposure and HLA in healthy donors. TCRdb's table, derived via immunoSEQ multiplex PCR, lists solely in-frame clones and lacks some. Of around 220,000 clones listed, over 80% are singletons. Source material: PBMCs. The receptors were sampled from a woman aged 25 to 39 in good health and CMV-seropositive. Both conserved end residues are part of each CDR3.

v_call	j_call	cdr3_aa
TRBV5-1	TRBJ2-5	CASTILGGETQYF
TRBV27	TRBJ2-7	CASSLRRDRGGEQYF
TRBV27	TRBJ1-3	CASSELSRNTIYF
TRBV9	TRBJ2-2	CASSPRRTFTGELFF
TRBV2	TRBJ1-2	CASSTEQGVYGYTF
TRBV1	TRBJ2-1	CTTPGVLAGFSYNEQFF
TRBV27	TRBJ1-1	CASSLYGTSNTEAFF
TRBV11-2	TRBJ2-2	CASSSRQGAGANTGELFF
TRBV7-8	TRBJ2-7	CASSFPGQGHYEQYF
TRBV5-1	TRBJ2-7	CASSNGQVPYEQYF
TRBV30	TRBJ2-7	CAWTSGGAYEQYF
TRBV11-2	TRBJ2-7	CASSARVGGGEQYF
TRBV27	TRBJ1-2	CASSPAGLWNYGYTF
TRBV2	TRBJ1-2	CASRLEYGYTF
TRBV6-5	TRBJ2-1	CASSYSLAYEQFF
TRBV2	TRBJ1-2	CASSGNYGYTF
TRBV27	TRBJ2-3	CASRAVGDTDTQYF
TRBV6-5	TRBJ1-2	CASSYSKGYRYGYTF
TRBV9	TRBJ1-2	CASGPRTDNYGYTF
TRBV7-9	TRBJ1-2	CASSTRQGSNYGYTF
TRBV30	TRBJ1-5	CAWSIGGAGNQPQHF
TRBV6-5	TRBJ1-2	CASSEHRNYGYTF
TRBV7-9	TRBJ2-7	CASSSGLVQTYEQYF
TRBV9	TRBJ1-2	CASSVGTAMGGYTF
TRBV5-1	TRBJ2-7	CASSLDLRTEQYF
TRBV27	TRBJ2-5	CAAETQYF
TRBV30	TRBJ2-7	CAWRRGSYEQYF
TRBV19	TRBJ2-3	CASGSPGRADTQYF
TRBV5-4	TRBJ2-7	CASSLSPSYEQYF
TRBV5-1	TRBJ1-1	CASSSTVGYTEAFF
TRBV20-1	TRBJ2-7	CSARLTYEQYF
TRBV28	TRBJ1-2	CASSGGQNYGYTF
TRBV5-1	TRBJ2-3	CASSLNLADTDTQYF
TRBV7-3	TRBJ1-1	CASSSSGTRSTEAFF
TRBV4-1	TRBJ1-2	CASSQGGDSYGYGYTF
TRBV7-9	TRBJ2-7	CASSSTGSYEQYF
TRBV19	TRBJ2-3	CASSEGVTDTQYF
TRBV6-5	TRBJ2-1	CASSQGTSDYNEQFF
TRBV11-3	TRBJ1-4	CASSYPTGFGEKLFF
TRBV5-1	TRBJ2-2	CASSSEGDNYGGELFF
TRBV6-1	TRBJ2-7	CASSERGYEQYF